Each of the 10 T cell receptor beta chains below was sequenced from the same sample in a study of blood T cell repertoires in COVID-19. Clones were read by immunoSEQ multiplex PCR, and TCRdb kept only the in-frame ones, dropping some. Of roughly 220,000 clones in the sample, approximately 80% were seen once. The sequencing sample was made of PBMCs or T cells enriched from blood (not recorded which). These receptors all come from a man in his forties who had recovered from COVID-19.

V is TRBV28 and J is TRBJ2-7; 7 bases align to TRBD1. V was pared by 7 bases and J by 2 bases, with 5 bases of the junction left unmatched. CDR1 and CDR2 (germline): MDHEN, SYDVKM. The CDR3 is made up of 13 amino acids. The chain's CDR3 is CASKRDSTYEQYF. The CDR3 DNA reads TGTGCCAGCAAACGGGACAGCACCTACGAGCAGTACTTC.

J is TRBJ1-5 and V is TRBV7-8, with D tentatively TRBD1 (5 bases). V lost 5 bases, J lost 0 bases, and 20 bases lay in between. CDR3 length: 18 residues. Per germline, CDR1 SGHVS and CDR2 FQNEAQ. The CDR3: CASSPSGGGPYSNQPQHF. The DNA of the CDR3 is TGTGCCAGCAGCCCCAGTGGCGGGGGACCATATAGCAATCAGCCCCAGCATTTT.

The chain links TRBV7-9 to TRBJ2-5, with 12 positions matching TRBD1. The CDR3 length is 17 residues. The germline V gene encodes CDR1 SEHNR and CDR2 FQNEAQ (reference sequence). V lost 4 bases to trimming and J lost 7 bases; unmatched junction nucleotides: 13. CDR3 sequence: CASSSSWGQGAGATQYF. The DNA for the CDR3 is TGTGCCAGCAGCTCGAGTTGGGGACAGGGGGCGGGAGCGACCCAGTACTTC.

V and J are TRBV18 and TRBJ1-3; no firm D call. Trimming stripped 6 bases from V and 0 bases from J, with 9 bases between. Germline lookup yields CDR1 KGHSH and CDR2 LQKENI. The CDR3 covers 14 residues. The CDR3: CASSYDISGNTIYF. The CDR3, as DNA: TGTGCCAGCTCTTATGACATCTCTGGAAACACCATATATTTT. Complete variable domain (other parts from reference TRBV18 and TRBJ1-3): NAGVMQNPRHLVRRRGQEARLRCSPMKGHSHVYWYRQLPEEGLKFMVYLQKENIIDESGMPKERFSAEFPKEGPSILRIQQVVRGDSAAYFCASSYDISGNTIYFGEGSWLTVV.

The gene calls are TRBV11-3 and TRBJ2-6; D might be TRBD2 (6 bases). The CDR3 covers 15 residues. Germline V CDR1 and CDR2: SGHNT, YENEEA. Trimming took off 4 bases at V and 0 bases at J, with 7 bases between the two ends. The CDR3 protein is CASSYGGSGANVLTF. CDR3 DNA: TGTGCCAGCAGCTACGGGGGCTCTGGGGCCAACGTCCTGACTTTC.

This clone is medium-sized within its sample. The chain links TRBV28 to TRBJ1-5; D might be TRBD1 (6 bases). Germline loops: CDR1 MDHEN, CDR2 SYDVKM. The CDR3 consists of 24 residues. V was cut by 6 bases and J by 0 bases, with 39 bases left in between. CDR3 sequence reads: CASRSASGWGHGTLLGYSNQPQHF. The CDR3 nucleotides are TGTGCCAGCAGGTCTGCATCGGGGTGGGGGCATGGGACCCTCCTCGGATATAGCAATCAGCCCCAGCATTTT.

This chain connects TRBV6-5 to TRBJ1-1; 7 bases agree with TRBD1. Germline-derived CDR1 and CDR2 are MNHEY and SVGAGI. The CDR3 runs to 12 residues. J gave up 7 bases and V 8 bases, and 7 bases lay outside the gene matches. The CDR3 spells CASGGRQGEAFF. The CDR3 DNA sequence: TGTGCCAGCGGGGGCCGACAGGGTGAAGCTTTCTTT.

This clone came up once. CDR3 DNA sequence: TGTGCCAGCAGCATCACCTTCGGGTCCAATTCACCCCTCCACTTT. It is translated as CASSITFGSNSPLHF. The chain uses TRBV7-9 and TRBJ1-6, with D uncertain. The CDR3 totals 15 residues. Per germline, CDR1 SEHNR and CDR2 FQNEAQ (reference sequence). V shed 5 bases and J shed 7 bases, with 15 bases lying between them. Complete variable domain (other parts from reference TRBV7-9 and TRBJ1-6): DTGVSQNPRHKITKRGQNVTFRCDPISEHNRLYWYRQTLGQGPEFLTYFQNEAQLEKSRLLSDRFSAERPKGSFSTLEIQRTEQGDSAMYLCASSITFGSNSPLHFGNGTRLTVT.

J is TRBJ1-1 and V is TRBV2, with 7 bases identical to TRBD1. Trimming removed 7 bases from V and 1 base from J; junction bases left unmatched: 6. The germline V gene has CDR1 SNHLY and CDR2 FYNNEI. The CDR3 sequence is 14 residues long. CDR3 DNA: TGTGCCAGCAAGGGACAGACAGGGAACACTGAAGCTTTCTTT. Protein product: CASKGQTGNTEAFF.

J is TRBJ1-1 and V is TRBV5-4; D is unresolved. CDR1 SGHNT and CDR2 YYREEE come from the germline V gene (reference sequence). This CDR3 spans 11 amino acids. V shed 1 base and J shed 7 bases, with 5 bases lying between them. The CDR3 region is CASSLSGEAFF. The CDR3 coding sequence is TGTGCCAGCAGCTTGTCCGGTGAAGCTTTCTTT.